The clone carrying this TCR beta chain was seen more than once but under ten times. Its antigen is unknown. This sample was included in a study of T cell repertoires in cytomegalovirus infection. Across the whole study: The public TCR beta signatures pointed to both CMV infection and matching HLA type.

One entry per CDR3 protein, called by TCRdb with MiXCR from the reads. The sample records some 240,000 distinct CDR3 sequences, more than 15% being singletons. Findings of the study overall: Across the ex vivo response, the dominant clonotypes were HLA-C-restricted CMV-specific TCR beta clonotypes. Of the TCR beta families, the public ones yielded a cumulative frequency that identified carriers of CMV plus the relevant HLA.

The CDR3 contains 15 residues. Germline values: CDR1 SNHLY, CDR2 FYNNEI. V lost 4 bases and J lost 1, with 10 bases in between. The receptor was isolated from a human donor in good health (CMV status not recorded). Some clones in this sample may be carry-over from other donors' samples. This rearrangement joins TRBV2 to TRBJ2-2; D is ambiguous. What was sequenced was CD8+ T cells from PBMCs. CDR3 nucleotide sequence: TGTGCCAGCAGTGTTTCGCAGGAGAACACCGGGGAGCTGTTTTTT. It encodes CASSVSQENTGELFF.